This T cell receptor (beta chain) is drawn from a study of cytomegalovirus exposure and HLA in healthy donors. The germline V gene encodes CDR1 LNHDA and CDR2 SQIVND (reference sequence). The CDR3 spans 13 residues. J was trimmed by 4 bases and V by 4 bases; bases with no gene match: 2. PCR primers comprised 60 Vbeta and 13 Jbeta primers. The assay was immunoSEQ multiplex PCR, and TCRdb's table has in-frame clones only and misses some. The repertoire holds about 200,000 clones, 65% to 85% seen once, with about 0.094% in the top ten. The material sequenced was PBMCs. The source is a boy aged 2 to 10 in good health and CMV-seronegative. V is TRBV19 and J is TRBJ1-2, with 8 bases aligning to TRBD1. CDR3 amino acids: CASSTGGIYGYTF. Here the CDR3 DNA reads TGTGCCAGTAGTACAGGGGGCATCTATGGCTACACCTTC.